The rows below give T cell receptor beta chains drawn from one sample of a study of post-analysis software for immune sequencing data. One entry per CDR3 protein results from TCRdb running MiXCR on the PCR reads. Among a few hundred thousand distinct CDR3 sequences, about a third were seen once, and the ten largest hold approximately 6%. The sequenced material came from blood. All receptors derive from a girl aged 2 to 17 with multiple sclerosis. The CDR3 runs from the conserved cysteine through the conserved F or W. The D gene is left open where the match is weak. Clone size appears in some rows only: once, few, many, or a class for an expanded clone.

abundance	d_gene	v_gene	j_gene	CDR3aa	CDR3nt
-	-	TRBV20-1	TRBJ1-2	CSALGLGGYTF	TGCAGTGCCCTTGGGCTGGGAGGCTACACCTTC
-	-	TRBV29-1	TRBJ1-2	CSVPVVPRGYGYTF	TGCAGCGTTCCAGTTGTACCCCGGGGCTATGGCTACACCTTC
-	-	TRBV29-1	TRBJ1-5	CSVTVTGQPQHF	TGCAGCGTTACTGTTACGGGGCAGCCCCAGCATTTT
few	TRBD1	TRBV5-1	TRBJ2-3	CASSNRDRGFYTSTDTQYF	TGCGCCAGCAGCAACAGGGACAGAGGATTCTATACTAGCACAGATACGCAGTATTTT
few	TRBD2	TRBV29-1	TRBJ2-2	CSVGLVSTSGAGELFF	TGCAGCGTTGGGCTGGTTTCGACTAGCGGGGCCGGGGAGCTGTTTTTT
-	TRBD1	TRBV4-1	TRBJ1-2	CASSQRGQGDGYTF	TGCGCCAGCAGCCAAAGAGGACAGGGTGATGGCTACACCTTC
few	TRBD2	TRBV5-1	TRBJ2-1	CASSQTSGPYNEQFF	TGCGCCAGCAGCCAGACTAGCGGGCCTTACAATGAGCAGTTCTTC
-	TRBD2	TRBV10-3	TRBJ2-1	CAISGTSNEQFF	TGTGCCATCAGTGGGACTAGTAATGAGCAGTTCTTC
-	TRBD2	TRBV4-2	TRBJ2-3	CASLSSGGRGADTQYF	TGTGCCAGCCTGTCTAGCGGGGGCCGTGGGGCAGATACGCAGTATTTT
-	TRBD1	TRBV18	TRBJ2-3	CASTRQGSDTQYF	TGTGCCAGCACGCGACAGGGATCAGATACGCAGTATTTT
few	-	TRBV29-1	TRBJ1-5	CSVEVGEGGNQPQHF	TGCAGCGTTGAAGTAGGGGAGGGGGGCAATCAGCCCCAGCATTTT
few	-	TRBV9	TRBJ2-1	CASSTPFHNEQFF	TGTGCCAGCAGCACCCCCTTTCACAATGAGCAGTTCTTC
-	-	TRBV12-3/TRBV12-4	TRBJ2-6	CASSLTPAHSGANVLTF	TGTGCCAGCAGTTTGACCCCGGCTCACTCTGGGGCCAACGTCCTGACTTTC
-	TRBD1	TRBV20-1	TRBJ1-5	CSAGQGSQPQHF	TGCAGTGCCGGACAGGGGTCTCAGCCCCAGCATTTT
few	-	TRBV7-9	TRBJ2-5	CASSTQITSPSETQYF	TGTGCCAGCAGCACCCAAATAACTAGCCCGTCGGAGACCCAGTACTTC
few	-	TRBV5-1	TRBJ1-1	CASSPDTGSAEAFF	TGCGCCAGCAGCCCGGACACGGGTAGTGCTGAAGCTTTCTTT
-	-	TRBV7-6	TRBJ2-7	CASSPDPSPFYEQYF	TGTGCCAGCAGCCCTGACCCCAGCCCATTCTACGAGCAGTACTTC